The 12 T cell receptor beta chains below all came from one sample that was sequenced in a study of blood T cell repertoires in COVID-19. Clones were read by immunoSEQ multiplex PCR, and TCRdb kept only the in-frame ones, dropping some. This table holds 160,000 or so clones, roughly 80% found once. Sequencing used PBMCs or T cells enriched from blood (not recorded which). The receptors were gathered from a woman aged 40-49 years with acute COVID-19.

The V call is TRBV11-2, the J call TRBJ2-5; D is unresolved. Germline loops: CDR1 SGHAT, CDR2 FQNNGV. V was trimmed by 5 bases and J by 5 bases, leaving 9 bases between them. The CDR3 is 12 residues long. The CDR3 nucleotides are TGTGCCAGCAGCCCCCTGCGGGAGACCCAGTACTTC. The encoded protein is CASSPLRETQYF.

V is TRBV12-3 or TRBV12-4 and J is TRBJ2-1, with D perhaps TRBD1 (5 bases). Trimming left V 1 base short and J 9 bases short, with 10 bases between. CDR3 size: 13 residues. CDR3 sequence (DNA): TGTGCCAGCAGTTTAGGACCAGGGCTTGAGCAGTTCTTC. Amino acid sequence: CASSLGPGLEQFF.

The gene calls are TRBV10-1 and TRBJ2-3; 8 bases line up with TRBD2. The CDR3 is made up of 18 amino acids. V lost 4 bases and J lost 3; bases outside the gene matches: 15. Germline V CDR1 and CDR2: WNHNN, SYGVQD (reference sequence). In DNA form, the CDR3 reads TGCGCCAGCAGTGGAGCGGGAGCCCCCTACGACGGGACAGATACGCAGTATTTT. Translation gives CASSGAGAPYDGTDTQYF.

The gene calls are TRBV5-1 and TRBJ2-3, with 7 bases matching TRBD1. The V gene end was trimmed by 5 bases and the J gene end by 2 bases; junction bases not matched to a gene: 8. The CDR3 is 15 residues long. Germline CDR1 SGHRS, CDR2 YFSETQ. CDR3 coding DNA: TGCGCCAGCAGAAGGGACAGCCGAGCCACAGATACGCAGTATTTT. Protein: CASRRDSRATDTQYF. The variable domain in full, completed from reference TRBV5-1 and TRBJ2-3, reads KAGVTQTPRYLIKTRGQQVTLSCSPISGHRSVSWYQQTPGQGLQFLFEYFSETQRNKGNFPGRFSGRQFSNSRSEMNVSTLELGDSALYLCASRRDSRATDTQYFGPGTRLTVL.

The chain employs TRBV20-1 and TRBJ2-1, with D tentatively TRBD2 (5 bases). The CDR3 spans 17 residues. Between the trimmed V and J ends, which lost 3 bases and 1 base, there was a span of 19 bases. CDR1 DFQATT and CDR2 SNEGSKA come from the germline V gene (reference sequence). CDR3 sequence: CSASIRVGVPSYNEQFF. The CDR3 DNA is TGCAGTGCTAGTATACGCGTCGGGGTCCCTTCCTACAATGAGCAGTTCTTC.

The rearrangement links TRBV13 to TRBJ1-1; no firm D call. The germline CDR1 and CDR2 sequences are PRHDT and FYEKMQ (reference sequence). The CDR3 runs to 15 residues. V lost 5 bases to trimming and J lost 1 base, with 14 bases between them. CDR3 protein: CASSVLISGNTEAFF. Written as DNA, the CDR3 is TGTGCCAGCAGCGTTCTCATCTCGGGGAACACTGAAGCTTTCTTT. Complete variable domain (other parts from reference TRBV13 and TRBJ1-1): AAGVIQSPRHLIKEKRETATLKCYPIPRHDTVYWYQQGPGQDPQFLISFYEKMQSDKGSIPDRFSAQQFSDYHSELNMSSLELGDSALYFCASSVLISGNTEAFFGQGTRLTVV.

This chain connects TRBV3-1 (or the pseudogene TRBV3-2) to TRBJ2-3; 10 nucleotides match TRBD2. Trimming at V came to 4 bases and at J to 4 bases, leaving 5 bases not matched to a gene. The CDR3 runs 15 residues. CDR1 is LGHDT, CDR2 YNNKEL, per germline (reference sequence). The CDR3 nucleotides are TGTGCCAGCAGCCCGCTAGCGGGAGCACCAGATACGCAGTATTTT. This encodes CASSPLAGAPDTQYF.

This chain uses TRBV11-3 with TRBJ1-6, with TRBD1 matching 9 bases. The CDR3 is made up of 14 amino acids. CDR1 and CDR2 (germline): SGHNT, YENEEA. With 5 bases clipped from V and 6 bases from J, the junction kept 2 bases outside the gene matches. The CDR3 region is CASSVGQGNSPLHF. The CDR3 DNA is TGTGCCAGCAGCGTGGGACAGGGTAATTCACCCCTCCACTTT. The complete variable domain, with remaining parts taken from reference TRBV11-3 and TRBJ1-6, reads EAGVVQSPRYKIIEKKQPVAFWCNPISGHNTLYWYLQNLGQGPELLIRYENEEAVDDSQLPKDRFSAERLKGVDSTLKIQPAELGDSAVYLCASSVGQGNSPLHFGNGTRLTVT.

The chain has TRBV7-3 and TRBJ2-3; 11 bases are a match to TRBD2. V dropped 5 bases and J dropped 6; count of bases not matched to a gene: 7. Germline V gene data show CDR1 as SGHTA and CDR2 as FQGTGA. This CDR3 is 15 amino acids long. In DNA, the CDR3 is TGTGCCAGCAGCCAAACTAGCGGGAGTTGGGATACGCAGTATTTT. Translation: CASSQTSGSWDTQYF.

The chain joins TRBV6-2 or TRBV6-3 to TRBJ2-5, with unresolved D. The V gene's germline CDR1 is MNHEY and CDR2 SVGEGT. The CDR3 loop spans 14 amino acids. Trimming removed 5 bases at V and 0 bases at J, with 10 bases between. The CDR3 sequence: CASSNRQDQETQYF. CDR3 nucleotides: TGTGCCAGCAGTAACCGACAAGACCAAGAGACCCAGTACTTC.

This chain uses TRBV18 with TRBJ1-1; D unclear. Trimming shortened V by 4 bases and J by 7 bases, and 7 bases separated the two germline ends. Germline CDR1 reads KGHSH; CDR2 reads LQKENI. The CDR3 is 11 amino acids. CDR3 DNA sequence: TGTGCCAGCTCACGGCGGAATGAAGCTTTCTTT. It specifies CASSRRNEAFF.

V is TRBV6-5 and J is TRBJ1-2; D ambiguous. This CDR3 comprises 12 residues. V shed 10 bases and J shed 5 bases, with 14 bases lying between them. The germline gives CDR1 MNHEY, CDR2 SVGAGI. The chain's CDR3 is CATQDSKYGYTF. The CDR3 DNA reads TGTGCCACCCAAGACTCCAAGTATGGCTACACCTTC.